This TCR beta chain stems from a study of cytomegalovirus exposure and HLA in healthy donors. PCR used 60 Vbeta primers and 13 Jbeta primers. Profiled with immunoSEQ multiplex PCR; TCRdb holds only in-frame clones, not every one. The sample has roughly 110,000 clones; 82% are singletons. Germline CDR1 reads SGDLS; CDR2 reads YYNGEE. V lost 3 bases and J lost 2; bases outside the gene matches: 4. This CDR3 spans 14 amino acids. Sequencing used PBMCs. The rearrangement uses TRBV9 and TRBJ2-7, with 8 bases that match TRBD2. This clonotype was obtained from a man younger than 45 in good health and CMV-seropositive. The CDR3 DNA reads TGTGCCAGCAGCGAACTAGCGGAACCCTACGAGCAGTACTTC. This gives the protein CASSELAEPYEQYF.